The rows below give T cell receptor beta chains drawn from one sample of a study of T cells in Graves' hyperthyroidism and ophthalmopathy. MiXCR was run by TCRdb on the multiplex PCR reads, yielding one entry per CDR3 protein. Of hundreds of thousands of distinct CDR3 sequences listed, approximately 25% are singletons. Input material: blood. These receptors came from a woman aged 40 to 50 with Graves' ophthalmopathy. CDR3s leave out the opening cysteine and the closing phenylalanine or tryptophan. The order of the fields is V gene, CDR3 protein.

V: TRBV20-1; CDR3: SARGLGGSYEQY
V: TRBV12-5; CDR3: ASATGNSNQPQH
V: TRBV19; CDR3: ASSMGQGMTGELF
V: TRBV6-1; CDR3: ASRGTGSWGTEAF
V: TRBV7-8; CDR3: ASSLVRRGETQY
V: TRBV6-1; CDR3: ASSELVRETQY
V: TRBV12-3/TRBV12-4; CDR3: ASSALRWEQY
V: TRBV11-2; CDR3: ASSLDREGTQY
V: TRBV7-3; CDR3: ASSLDGDRVAAQETQY
V: TRBV29-1; CDR3: SVCRGGSQETQY
V: TRBV10-3; CDR3: AISLLGTGELF
V: TRBV6-1; CDR3: ASSQQGEGYT
V: TRBV11-2; CDR3: ASSPSGQGETQY
V: TRBV12-3/TRBV12-4; CDR3: ASSLGSGTAQETQY
V: TRBV6-1; CDR3: ASTRDTGSGNTIY
V: TRBV6-1; CDR3: ASRRRTGDGAYEQY
V: TRBV9; CDR3: ASSVAGVSGNEQF
V: TRBV28; CDR3: ASSFPRDREEETQY
V: TRBV29-1; CDR3: SARPGQGSYEQY
V: TRBV5-1; CDR3: ASSGGQGNYGYT
V: TRBV28; CDR3: ASSFRGVQPQH
V: TRBV12-3/TRBV12-4; CDR3: ASSFLRAQETQY
V: TRBV4-1; CDR3: ASSQGQNYGYT
V: TRBV4-2; CDR3: ASSQDQVLGGTEAF
V: TRBV6-1; CDR3: ASSGVGRGNQPKH
V: TRBV2; CDR3: ASSEGGPNYGYT
V: TRBV9; CDR3: ASSARGQINQPQH
V: TRBV6-1; CDR3: ASNGAGLYEQY
V: TRBV10-3; CDR3: AISTGRAGGGETQY
V: TRBV4-2; CDR3: ASSQGQANQPQH
V: TRBV30; CDR3: AWSVQGSGANVLT
V: TRBV19; CDR3: ASSRNPGHWNTEAF
V: TRBV19; CDR3: ASSGESPGYYGYT
V: TRBV29-1; CDR3: SVVPGNTEAF
V: TRBV4-1; CDR3: ASSQGGWGKGETQY
V: TRBV7-9; CDR3: ASSLGQDNYGYT
V: TRBV5-5; CDR3: ASSPGQGPNTEAF
V: TRBV6-1; CDR3: ASQEQGATGETQY
V: TRBV7-8; CDR3: ASRGLAGGELF
V: TRBV4-1; CDR3: ASSVRQGLGNYGYT
V: TRBV9; CDR3: ASSEGFPSYEQY
V: TRBV2; CDR3: ASSERITSQPQH
V: TRBV7-9; CDR3: ASSFDSGGSYEQY
V: TRBV28; CDR3: ASKVTSGRGPLEEQY
V: TRBV29-1; CDR3: SARQGGETQY